The next 14 T cell receptor beta chains were all read from a single sample in a study of T-cell memory formation after mild COVID-19. TCRdb itself ran the 5' RACE reads through MiXCR, one entry per CDR3 protein. This sample has about 130,000 distinct CDR3 sequences, with around 15% found just once. Sequencing used PBMCs or a T cell subset sorted from them (not recorded which). The receptors were sampled from a young man who had mild COVID-19 (a few samples of this study predate the infection). Cell type and time point are not known.

V gene TRBV24-1 combines with J gene TRBJ2-2; perhaps TRBD1 as D (6 bases). The CDR3 length is 15 residues. Trimming pared 3 bases from V and 2 bases from J, leaving 9 bases between. CDR1 and CDR2 (germline): KGHDR, SFDVKD. This CDR3 reads CATSDPGHNTGELFF. CDR3 sequence (DNA): TGTGCCACCAGTGATCCGGGACACAACACCGGGGAGCTGTTTTTT.

This clonotype appeared a few times. J is TRBJ2-5 and V is TRBV25-1; 7 bases line up with TRBD1. The ends lost 7 bases at V and 4 bases at J; junction bases unmatched: 6. Germline CDR1 reads MGHDK; CDR2 reads SYGVNS. The CDR3 is made up of 13 amino acids. The CDR3 bases are TGTGCCAGCACCCTATCAGGGGGAGAGACCCAGTACTTC. Translated: CASTLSGGETQYF. Full variable domain (remainder filled in from reference TRBV25-1 and TRBJ2-5): EADIYQTPRYLVIGTGKKITLECSQTMGHDKMYWYQQDPGMELHLIHYSYGVNSTEKGDLSSESTVSRIRTEHFPLTLESARPSHTSQYLCASTLSGGETQYFGPGTRLLVL.

This clonotype has at least ten counts. The chain employs TRBV7-9 and TRBJ2-1; 7 bases fit TRBD2. Germline values: CDR1 SEHNR, CDR2 FQNEAQ (reference sequence). The CDR3 covers 16 residues. The J segment lost 0 bases and the V segment lost 7 bases, leaving 9 bases of the junction unmatched. CDR3 bases: TGTGCCAGCATCACACAGCGGGGAAGCTCCTACAATGAGCAGTTCTTC. This sequence encodes CASITQRGSSYNEQFF.

This clonotype has more than one count but fewer than ten. V and J are TRBV27 and TRBJ1-2; D is unclear. Trimming pared 0 bases from V and 2 bases from J, leaving 7 bases between. The CDR3 has 14 residues. Germline CDR1 is MNHEY and CDR2 is SMNVEV (reference sequence). CDR3 nucleotides: TGTGCCAGCAGTTTATCCACACCCAACTATGGCTACACCTTC. Protein product: CASSLSTPNYGYTF.

The chain is built from TRBV7-2 and TRBJ2-2, with D possibly being TRBD1 (6 bases). The germline V and J ends were trimmed by 5 bases and 7 bases, with 11 bases remaining between them. From germline, CDR1 is SGHTA and CDR2 FQGNSA. This CDR3 spans 13 amino acids. In DNA, the CDR3 is TGTGCCAGCAGCACTATCAGGGGCGGGGAGCTGTTTTTT. Its translation: CASSTIRGGELFF.

The table lists this clonotype with a few counts. Here the CDR3 omits its conserved ending phenylalanine or tryptophan, so a read error is the likely source. No DNA is shown, since the ends of the CDR3 on it are uncertain; the CDR3 is the one TCRdb lists. This chain uses TRBV12-3 or TRBV12-4 with TRBJ2-3. The CDR3 is 11 amino acids in total, end residues counted. CDR3 protein: CASSFSVTFCL.

This chain links TRBV2 with TRBJ2-7; D might be TRBD2 (5 bases). This CDR3 region has 11 residues. The V end was cut by 8 bases, the J end by 4 bases, with 9 bases between. Germline V gene lookup returns CDR1 SNHLY and CDR2 FYNNEI. The CDR3 reads CASGLAYEQYV. The CDR3 DNA reads TGTGCCAGCGGGCTAGCTTACGAGCAGTACGTC.

This clonotype showed up many times. The rearrangement links TRBV23-1 to TRBJ2-2; tentative D call: TRBD2 (5 bases). TRBV23-1 is an open reading frame, and its role is uncertain. The CDR3 runs to 12 residues. With 10 bases removed from V and 6 bases from J, the gap between germline ends came to 12 bases. The CDR3 here is CATRTPAGELFF. The DNA of the CDR3 is TGCGCCACCCGGACTCCCGCCGGGGAGCTGTTTTTT.

This clonotype was detected only a few times. The CDR3 coding sequence is TGCAGCGCTTCCCTAGCGGGGGGGCCGACAGATACGCAGTATTTT. It specifies CSASLAGGPTDTQYF. The rearrangement joins TRBV29-1 to TRBJ2-3; TRBD2 agrees at 12 bases. There are 15 residues in the CDR3. The trim removed 7 bases at V and 3 bases at J, leaving 8 bases unmatched. Germline lookup yields CDR1 SQVTM and CDR2 ANQGSEA.

The V and J genes are TRBV20-1 and TRBJ2-1; D is perhaps TRBD2 (6 bases). Germline assignment: CDR1 DFQATT and CDR2 SNEGSKA (reference sequence). The CDR3 loop spans 13 amino acids. V was shortened by 6 bases and J by 1 base, with 10 bases between the two germline ends. The CDR3 DNA sequence: TGCAGTGCGGGTGGACTATCCTACAATGAGCAGTTCTTC. Its translation: CSAGGLSYNEQFF.

This clonotype occurred a few times. Here the CDR3 reads CASSLPAGSGRTGELFF. CDR3 in DNA: TGTGCCAGCAGCCTACCGGCCGGCAGCGGTAGGACCGGGGAGCTGTTTTTT. The chain joins TRBV7-9 to TRBJ2-2, with TRBD2 as a possible D gene (5 bases). The germline V gene encodes CDR1 SEHNR and CDR2 FQNEAQ (reference sequence). Trimming cost V 5 bases and J 5 bases, with 21 bases left between them. CDR3 length: 17 amino acids.

The gene calls are TRBV20-1 and TRBJ2-5; weak D call: TRBD1 (6 bases). The CDR3 extends over 13 amino acids. Germline V gene lookup returns CDR1 DFQATT and CDR2 SNEGSKA (reference sequence). CDR3 amino acids: CSRRGGWGETQYF. In DNA form, the CDR3 reads TGCAGCCGGAGAGGGGGATGGGGGGAGACCCAGTACTTC.

This clonotype was detected only a few times. The chain links TRBV30 to TRBJ2-1; D gene ambiguous. V was shortened by 0 bases and J by 7 bases, with 10 bases between the two germline ends. There are 13 residues in the CDR3. Germline V gene data show CDR1 as GTSNPN and CDR2 as SVGIG (reference sequence). The DNA for the CDR3 is TGTGCCTGGAGTGTACGTTGGGGTAATGAGCAGTTCTTC. This encodes CAWSVRWGNEQFF.

This clonotype was detected only a few times. The chain employs TRBV2 and TRBJ1-5; D remains unclear. The CDR3 extends over 15 amino acids. Germline CDR1 reads SNHLY; CDR2 reads FYNNEI. V lost 4 bases and J lost 0, with 10 bases in between. The CDR3 sequence is CASSVDGISNQPQHF. In DNA form, the CDR3 reads TGTGCCAGCAGTGTTGACGGAATTAGCAATCAGCCCCAGCATTTT.